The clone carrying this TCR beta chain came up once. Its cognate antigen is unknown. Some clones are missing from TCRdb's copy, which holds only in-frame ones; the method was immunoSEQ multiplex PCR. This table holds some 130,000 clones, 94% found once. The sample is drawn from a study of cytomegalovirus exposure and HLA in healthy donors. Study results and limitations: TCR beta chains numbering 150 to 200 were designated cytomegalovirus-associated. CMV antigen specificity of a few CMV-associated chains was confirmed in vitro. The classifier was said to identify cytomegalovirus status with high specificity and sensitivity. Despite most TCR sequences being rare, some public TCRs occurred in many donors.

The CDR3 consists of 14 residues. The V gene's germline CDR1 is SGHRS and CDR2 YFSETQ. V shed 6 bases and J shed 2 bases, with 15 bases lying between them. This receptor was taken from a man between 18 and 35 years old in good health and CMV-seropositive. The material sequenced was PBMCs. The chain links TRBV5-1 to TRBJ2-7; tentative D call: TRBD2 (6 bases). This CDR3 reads CASNPSGPTYEQYF. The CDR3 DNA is TGCGCCAGCAATCCCAGCGGGCCGACCTACGAGCAGTACTTC.